This TCR beta chain originates from a study of T-cell memory formation after mild COVID-19. Study conclusions and caveats: Most CD4+ clones that shrank were in CM and EM, while CD8+ ones turned up in EMRA. The SARS-CoV-2 specificity of second-wave clones reaching peak at day 37 remained unverified. Some SARS-CoV-2-responding clones were already detected in memory before infection.

This clonotype was counted many times. Its antigen is not known. TCRdb used MiXCR to reprocess the 5' RACE reads, holding one entry per CDR3 protein. The sample holds about 320,000 distinct CDR3 sequences, roughly 13% seen once. Germline CDR1 is MNHEY and CDR2 is SMNVEV (reference sequence). V lost 6 bases to trimming and J lost 4 bases, with 15 bases between them. The CDR3 has 15 amino acids. The sequence was obtained from a man between 18 and 35 years old who had mild COVID-19 (a few samples of this study predate the infection). Cell type and time point are not known. Sequencing was carried out using PBMCs or a T cell subset sorted from them (not recorded which). V is TRBV27 and J is TRBJ2-2, with D perhaps TRBD2 (7 bases). CDR3 sequence reads: CASSLRGGFTGELFF. The CDR3 DNA sequence: TGTGCCAGCAGCCTGAGGGGGGGATTCACCGGGGAGCTGTTTTTT.